This TCR beta chain was retrieved from a study of shared clonotypes between healthy human individuals. The assay ran at deep level. Original processing notes: Junction-only sequences without quality scores were provided by ImmunoSEQ, so filtering was different. Repertoires were generated with immunoSEQ multiplex PCR, while TCRdb's copy carries only in-frame clones and drops some. The V and J calls and clone size were taken over from that table, and D and trimming were inferred from the DNA. The table includes some 800,000 clones, approximately 92% detected once. Naive-designated CD8 cells lacked CD45RO, were positively enriched for CCR7, and omitted terminally differentiated effector memory CD45RA+ cells. On this clone itself: Antigen unknown. One end of the junction fails to match germline, which may point to a read error.

General study findings and limits: Represented diversity (both genetic and exposure-history) was limited by the small number of donors. What naive subsets generally showed was a larger estimated richness than memory subsets showed.

Germline assignment: CDR1 SQVTM and CDR2 ANQGSEA. The CDR3 consists of 13 residues. The receptor was isolated from a man younger than 45 in good health. The sample taken for sequencing was naive CD8+ T cells sorted from blood. The V gene is TRBV29-1, the J gene TRBJ2-2, with D uncertain. DNA of the CDR3: TGCAGCGCTGAACTACCGAACACCGGGGAGCTGTTTTTT. As protein: CSAELPNTGELFF.